The clone carrying this T cell receptor beta chain was detected a few times. Its antigen is unidentified. This specimen comes from a study of blood T cells in healthy people across ages. Whole-study context: Template switching retrieved approximately one barcoded beta molecule for each two T cells. Whole-study findings and limits: As age increased, TCR beta diversity per million T cells fell in a roughly linear fashion.

Next came a second PCR, run for about 7 to 12 cycles, which used a sample-barcoded 5' primer along with a J-beta primer mix. A single record per CDR3 protein comes from TCRdb applying MiXCR to the 5' RACE reads. The sample shows 850,000 to 1,300,000 distinct CDR3 sequences, 40% to 55% of them seen only once. The study recruited healthy Caucasian donors from Russia who were aged about 6 to 90. The CDR3 spans 11 residues. V lost 6 bases, J lost 4 bases, and 10 bases lay in between. Germline V gene data show CDR1 as SQVTM and CDR2 as ANQGSEA. Sequencing was performed on blood. This chain uses TRBV29-1 with TRBJ2-7, with D perhaps TRBD1 or TRBD2 (5 bases each). This TCR came from a woman aged 60 to 75 in good health. CDR3 sequence (DNA): TGCAGCGTGGGGACCATATACGAGCAGTACTTC. Amino acids: CSVGTIYEQYF.